A selection of T cell receptor beta chains follows, all from one sample in a study of regulatory T cells in long-lasting Graves disease. TCRdb recomputed calls from the multiplex PCR reads with MiXCR, one row per CDR3 protein. The sample includes 500,000 to 700,000 distinct CDR3 sequences, approximately 29% of them seen just once. The material sequenced was peripheral blood mononuclear cells (PBMCs), taken when the disease was refractory, from a patient treated with antithyroid drugs. These receptors all stem from a female donor with Graves disease. Each CDR3 is given with its conserved first and last residue. The D gene is left open where the match is weak. Clone size is shown for a subset of rows, as once, few, many or a class of expanded clone.

cdr3_length: 14
clone_size: many
d_call: NA
j_call: TRBJ1-1
v_call: TRBV28
cdr3_aa: CASSLVSMNTEAFF
cdr3_nt: TGTGCCAGCAGTTTAGTGAGCATGAACACTGAAGCTTTCTTT

cdr3_length: 13
clone_size: NA
d_call: NA
j_call: TRBJ1-2
v_call: TRBV5-1
cdr3_aa: CASSFEGVDGYTF
cdr3_nt: TGCGCCAGCAGCTTCGAAGGGGTCGATGGCTACACCTTC

cdr3_length: 16
clone_size: few
d_call: TRBD1
j_call: TRBJ2-7
v_call: TRBV10-3
cdr3_aa: CAISESKTGGLYEQYF
cdr3_nt: TGTGCCATCAGTGAGTCGAAGACAGGGGGCCTCTACGAGCAGTACTTC

cdr3_length: 14
clone_size: few
d_call: TRBD1
j_call: TRBJ1-4
v_call: TRBV6-2/TRBV6-3
cdr3_aa: CASSYTGVPEKLFF
cdr3_nt: TGTGCCAGCAGTTACACAGGGGTCCCCGAAAAACTGTTTTTT

cdr3_length: 13
clone_size: NA
d_call: NA
j_call: TRBJ1-1
v_call: TRBV7-3
cdr3_aa: CASSLAWGTEAFF
cdr3_nt: TGTGCCAGCAGCTTAGCCTGGGGCACTGAAGCTTTCTTT

cdr3_length: 14
clone_size: NA
d_call: TRBD2
j_call: TRBJ2-7
v_call: TRBV20-1
cdr3_aa: CSARVSGSYLEQYF
cdr3_nt: TGCAGTGCTAGAGTTAGCGGGAGCTACCTCGAGCAGTACTTC

cdr3_length: 13
clone_size: few
d_call: NA
j_call: TRBJ1-1
v_call: TRBV7-3
cdr3_aa: CASSRREGAEAFF
cdr3_nt: TGTGCCAGCAGCAGGAGGGAGGGGGCTGAAGCTTTCTTT

cdr3_length: 14
clone_size: few
d_call: NA
j_call: TRBJ2-5
v_call: TRBV2
cdr3_aa: CASSGVRYQETQYF
cdr3_nt: TGTGCCAGCAGTGGGGTCCGTTACCAAGAGACCCAGTACTTC

cdr3_length: 13
clone_size: once
d_call: NA
j_call: TRBJ2-7
v_call: TRBV19
cdr3_aa: CASSIPGADEQYF
cdr3_nt: TGTGCCAGTAGTATCCCGGGGGCCGACGAGCAGTACTTC

cdr3_length: 16
clone_size: NA
d_call: NA
j_call: TRBJ2-7
v_call: TRBV11-2
cdr3_aa: CASSWGSWDPAYEQYF
cdr3_nt: TGTGCCAGCAGCTGGGGGTCGTGGGACCCAGCCTACGAGCAGTACTTC

cdr3_length: 15
clone_size: NA
d_call: TRBD1
j_call: TRBJ2-7
v_call: TRBV19
cdr3_aa: CASSSRWTGVYEQYF
cdr3_nt: TGTGCCAGTAGTTCCCGATGGACAGGGGTTTACGAGCAGTACTTC

cdr3_length: 16
clone_size: NA
d_call: TRBD2
j_call: TRBJ2-5
v_call: TRBV27
cdr3_aa: CASTDGTSGKGETQYF
cdr3_nt: TGTGCCAGCACCGACGGGACTAGCGGGAAGGGAGAGACCCAGTACTTC

cdr3_length: 13
clone_size: NA
d_call: NA
j_call: TRBJ2-7
v_call: TRBV20-1
cdr3_aa: CSARRGYSYEQYF
cdr3_nt: TGCAGTGCTAGGAGAGGTTATTCCTACGAGCAGTACTTC

cdr3_length: 13
clone_size: few
d_call: TRBD1
j_call: TRBJ2-2
v_call: TRBV29-1
cdr3_aa: CSVGTGVAGELFF
cdr3_nt: TGCAGCGTTGGGACAGGGGTAGCCGGGGAGCTGTTTTTT

cdr3_length: 14
clone_size: few
d_call: NA
j_call: TRBJ1-2
v_call: TRBV29-1
cdr3_aa: CSGNGLNGDYGYTF
cdr3_nt: TGCAGCGGGAATGGCTTAAACGGGGACTATGGCTACACCTTC

cdr3_length: 13
clone_size: NA
d_call: NA
j_call: TRBJ1-2
v_call: TRBV5-4
cdr3_aa: CASSPAWDYGYTF
cdr3_nt: TGTGCCAGCAGCCCCGCGTGGGACTATGGCTACACCTTC

cdr3_length: 15
clone_size: many
d_call: NA
j_call: TRBJ2-2
v_call: TRBV12-3/TRBV12-4
cdr3_aa: CASSARPPQTFWLFF
cdr3_nt: TGTGCCAGCAGTGCCCGACCCCCACAGACGTTCTGGCTGTTTTTT

cdr3_length: 14
clone_size: NA
d_call: NA
j_call: TRBJ1-2
v_call: TRBV11-2
cdr3_aa: CASSYPHRTYGYTF
cdr3_nt: TGTGCCAGCAGCTATCCGCACAGAACCTATGGCTACACCTTC

cdr3_length: 17
clone_size: few
d_call: NA
j_call: TRBJ1-5
v_call: TRBV27
cdr3_aa: CASSPSWGEDANQPQHF
cdr3_nt: TGTGCCAGCAGTCCGTCCTGGGGGGAAGACGCCAATCAGCCCCAGCATTTT

cdr3_length: 13
clone_size: few
d_call: TRBD1
j_call: TRBJ2-5
v_call: TRBV30
cdr3_aa: CAWRGTGRETQYF
cdr3_nt: TGTGCCTGGAGGGGGACAGGGAGGGAGACCCAGTACTTC

cdr3_length: 13
clone_size: NA
d_call: NA
j_call: TRBJ1-5
v_call: TRBV30
cdr3_aa: CAWTDGSNQPQHF
cdr3_nt: TGTGCCTGGACGGACGGGAGCAATCAGCCCCAGCATTTT

cdr3_length: 12
clone_size: NA
d_call: NA
j_call: TRBJ1-1
v_call: TRBV5-1
cdr3_aa: CASREDRTEAFF
cdr3_nt: TGCGCCAGCAGAGAAGATAGGACTGAAGCTTTCTTT

cdr3_length: 13
clone_size: few
d_call: TRBD2
j_call: TRBJ2-7
v_call: TRBV29-1
cdr3_aa: CSVGPSGINEQYF
cdr3_nt: TGCAGCGTTGGACCTAGCGGGATCAACGAGCAGTACTTC

cdr3_length: 12
clone_size: NA
d_call: NA
j_call: TRBJ2-2
v_call: TRBV20-1
cdr3_aa: CSAREGAGELFF
cdr3_nt: TGCAGTGCTAGAGAGGGGGCCGGGGAGCTGTTTTTT

cdr3_length: 16
clone_size: NA
d_call: NA
j_call: TRBJ2-2
v_call: TRBV6-2/TRBV6-3
cdr3_aa: CASRIQGFVDTGELFF
cdr3_nt: TGTGCCAGCAGAATCCAGGGATTCGTGGACACCGGGGAGCTGTTTTTT

cdr3_length: 15
clone_size: few
d_call: TRBD2
j_call: TRBJ2-2
v_call: TRBV7-9
cdr3_aa: CASSYVAGGSGELFF
cdr3_nt: TGTGCCAGCAGTTACGTAGCGGGAGGATCCGGGGAGCTGTTTTTT

cdr3_length: 17
clone_size: few
d_call: TRBD2
j_call: TRBJ2-7
v_call: TRBV12-3/TRBV12-4
cdr3_aa: CASSLARVAGSSYEQYF
cdr3_nt: TGTGCCAGCAGTTTAGCGCGGGTAGCGGGCAGCTCCTACGAGCAGTACTTC

cdr3_length: 14
clone_size: many
d_call: TRBD1
j_call: TRBJ1-1
v_call: TRBV11-2
cdr3_aa: CASSRTGKNTEAFF
cdr3_nt: TGTGCCAGCAGCCGGACAGGGAAGAACACTGAAGCTTTCTTT

cdr3_length: 12
clone_size: many
d_call: NA
j_call: TRBJ1-2
v_call: TRBV11-2
cdr3_aa: CASSLTGYGYTF
cdr3_nt: TGTGCCAGCAGTCTGACCGGCTATGGCTACACCTTC

cdr3_length: 13
clone_size: NA
d_call: NA
j_call: TRBJ2-2
v_call: TRBV7-7
cdr3_aa: CASSLSGTGGLFF
cdr3_nt: TGTGCCAGCAGCTTATCAGGAACCGGGGGGCTGTTTTTT

cdr3_length: 17
clone_size: NA
d_call: TRBD1
j_call: TRBJ2-2
v_call: TRBV24-1
cdr3_aa: CATSDRPTGWNTGELFF
cdr3_nt: TGTGCCACCAGTGATCGCCCGACAGGGTGGAACACCGGGGAGCTGTTTTTT

cdr3_length: 15
clone_size: NA
d_call: NA
j_call: TRBJ2-7
v_call: TRBV5-4
cdr3_aa: CASSSSRDGGYEQYF
cdr3_nt: TGTGCCAGCAGCTCTTCCCGGGACGGCGGCTACGAGCAGTACTTC

cdr3_length: 15
clone_size: NA
d_call: TRBD2
j_call: TRBJ2-1
v_call: TRBV27
cdr3_aa: CASRTGLAARNEQFF
cdr3_nt: TGTGCCAGCAGGACGGGACTAGCGGCTCGCAATGAGCAGTTCTTC

cdr3_length: 15
clone_size: NA
d_call: NA
j_call: TRBJ1-5
v_call: TRBV15
cdr3_aa: CATSRGRGANQPQHF
cdr3_nt: TGTGCCACCAGCAGAGGGCGGGGGGCGAACCAGCCCCAGCATTTT

cdr3_length: 17
clone_size: NA
d_call: TRBD2
j_call: TRBJ2-1
v_call: TRBV9
cdr3_aa: CASSVALTSGIDNEQFF
cdr3_nt: TGTGCCAGCAGCGTAGCTCTTACTAGCGGGATAGACAATGAGCAGTTCTTC

cdr3_length: 15
clone_size: many
d_call: TRBD1
j_call: TRBJ1-1
v_call: TRBV27
cdr3_aa: CASSLVGTGSTEAFF
cdr3_nt: TGTGCCAGCAGTTTAGTTGGGACAGGGTCCACTGAAGCTTTCTTT

cdr3_length: 15
clone_size: few
d_call: NA
j_call: TRBJ1-2
v_call: TRBV14
cdr3_aa: CASSQDWTGRDGYTF
cdr3_nt: TGTGCCAGCAGCCAAGATTGGACCGGACGGGATGGCTACACCTTC

cdr3_length: 12
clone_size: NA
d_call: NA
j_call: TRBJ1-1
v_call: TRBV19
cdr3_aa: CASHDPGTEAFF
cdr3_nt: TGTGCCAGTCATGACCCGGGGACTGAAGCTTTCTTT

cdr3_length: 12
clone_size: NA
d_call: NA
j_call: TRBJ2-5
v_call: TRBV19
cdr3_aa: CASKGNQETQYF
cdr3_nt: TGTGCCAGTAAGGGAAACCAAGAGACCCAGTACTTC

cdr3_length: 16
clone_size: once
d_call: TRBD1
j_call: TRBJ2-7
v_call: TRBV7-6
cdr3_aa: CASSLGPGTGAYEQYF
cdr3_nt: TGTGCCAGCAGCTTAGGACCCGGGACAGGAGCCTACGAGCAGTACTTC

cdr3_length: 13
clone_size: few
d_call: NA
j_call: TRBJ1-1
v_call: TRBV27
cdr3_aa: CATKNGMNTEAFF
cdr3_nt: TGTGCCACCAAGAACGGTATGAACACTGAAGCTTTCTTT

cdr3_length: 13
clone_size: few
d_call: NA
j_call: TRBJ1-1
v_call: TRBV5-1
cdr3_aa: CASLGGANTEAFF
cdr3_nt: TGCGCCAGCCTGGGGGGGGCGAACACTGAAGCTTTCTTT

cdr3_length: 13
clone_size: NA
d_call: NA
j_call: TRBJ2-5
v_call: TRBV7-9
cdr3_aa: CASSTTTLETQYF
cdr3_nt: TGTGCCAGCAGCACGACAACGCTAGAGACCCAGTACTTC

cdr3_length: 15
clone_size: few
d_call: NA
j_call: TRBJ1-5
v_call: TRBV9
cdr3_aa: CASSVDEGANQPQHF
cdr3_nt: TGTGCCAGCAGCGTAGATGAAGGGGCCAATCAGCCCCAGCATTTT

cdr3_length: 17
clone_size: NA
d_call: TRBD1
j_call: TRBJ1-2
v_call: TRBV27
cdr3_aa: CAGSSRPGQGLIGGYTF
cdr3_nt: TGTGCCGGCAGTTCCCGCCCTGGACAGGGACTAATTGGGGGCTACACCTTC

cdr3_length: 14
clone_size: once
d_call: NA
j_call: TRBJ1-1
v_call: TRBV19
cdr3_aa: CASSIWAGDTEAFF
cdr3_nt: TGTGCCAGTAGTATTTGGGCGGGGGACACTGAAGCTTTCTTT

cdr3_length: 13
clone_size: NA
d_call: NA
j_call: TRBJ2-5
v_call: TRBV10-3
cdr3_aa: CAISDSLRGTQYF
cdr3_nt: TGTGCCATCAGTGACTCCCTGAGGGGGACCCAGTACTTC

cdr3_length: 13
clone_size: many
d_call: TRBD1
j_call: TRBJ1-6
v_call: TRBV7-9
cdr3_aa: CASSTGQGSPLHF
cdr3_nt: TGTGCCAGCAGCACGGGACAGGGGTCACCCCTCCACTTT

cdr3_length: 13
clone_size: few
d_call: TRBD1
j_call: TRBJ2-7
v_call: TRBV29-1
cdr3_aa: CSVPGTGNYEQYF
cdr3_nt: TGCAGCGTTCCCGGGACAGGGAACTACGAGCAGTACTTC

cdr3_length: 12
clone_size: many
d_call: NA
j_call: TRBJ1-5
v_call: TRBV6-9
cdr3_aa: CASSYEGQPQHF
cdr3_nt: TGTGCCAGCAGTTACGAGGGACAGCCCCAGCATTTT

cdr3_length: 13
clone_size: few
d_call: NA
j_call: TRBJ2-2
v_call: TRBV29-1
cdr3_aa: CSVDSGGGGELFF
cdr3_nt: TGCAGCGTTGACTCCGGGGGCGGCGGGGAGCTGTTTTTT

cdr3_length: 13
clone_size: NA
d_call: NA
j_call: TRBJ1-1
v_call: TRBV6-1
cdr3_aa: CASALEAGTEAFF
cdr3_nt: TGTGCCAGCGCGCTTGAGGCTGGCACTGAAGCTTTCTTT

cdr3_length: 15
clone_size: NA
d_call: NA
j_call: TRBJ1-1
v_call: TRBV6-5
cdr3_aa: CASSYSRVGGTEAFF
cdr3_nt: TGTGCCAGCAGTTACTCTAGGGTTGGGGGCACTGAAGCTTTCTTT

cdr3_length: 14
clone_size: NA
d_call: NA
j_call: TRBJ1-2
v_call: TRBV19
cdr3_aa: CASSIVEANYGYTF
cdr3_nt: TGTGCCAGTAGTATAGTGGAAGCTAACTATGGCTACACCTTC

cdr3_length: 16
clone_size: NA
d_call: NA
j_call: TRBJ1-2
v_call: TRBV3-1
cdr3_aa: CASSQDRSIRGYGCTF
cdr3_nt: TGTGCCAGCAGCCAAGATCGGTCAATAAGGGGCTATGGCTGCACCTTC

cdr3_length: 13
clone_size: few
d_call: TRBD1
j_call: TRBJ2-5
v_call: TRBV7-9
cdr3_aa: CASRPDREETQYF
cdr3_nt: TGTGCCAGCAGACCTGACAGGGAAGAGACCCAGTACTTC

cdr3_length: 14
clone_size: NA
d_call: NA
j_call: TRBJ2-2
v_call: TRBV5-1
cdr3_aa: CASSSKDLTGELFF
cdr3_nt: TGCGCCAGCAGCTCAAAGGACCTCACCGGGGAGCTGTTTTTT